This T cell receptor (beta chain) was sequenced for a study of T-cell reconstitution after alpha-beta-depleted transplantation in children. Whole-study findings and limits: T cells produced anew were the main source of T-cell counts and diversity one year after transplant. High day-60 TCRbeta diversity in some patients came from surviving recipient T cells and thymic progenitors. At around two months after transplant, the alpha-beta T cells were reportedly derived from several hundred expanded clones that came from non-depleted graft cells.

Trimming cost V 0 bases and J 1 base, with 8 bases left between them. CDR3 length: 14 residues. Germline V lookup: CDR1 DFQATT, CDR2 SNEGSKA (reference sequence). A TCRbeta library incorporating unique molecular identifiers was prepared. In TCRdb, the PCR reads were re-called with MiXCR into one record per CDR3 protein. The data show around 960,000 distinct CDR3 sequences, under 30% seen once. Details on this clonotype: Its cognate antigen is unknown.

This TCR came from a boy in the first two years of life who had a stem cell transplant for SCID, so the T cells may come from the graft donor. J is TRBJ2-3 and V is TRBV20-1, with D possibly being TRBD1 (5 bases). Sample: PBMCs, mostly from graft donor cells, taken 360 days after TCRalphabeta/CD19-depleted stem cell transplant. The CDR3 here is CSARDVGRTDTQYF. The CDR3 region has the DNA TGCAGTGCTAGAGATGTGGGGCGCACAGATACGCAGTATTTT.